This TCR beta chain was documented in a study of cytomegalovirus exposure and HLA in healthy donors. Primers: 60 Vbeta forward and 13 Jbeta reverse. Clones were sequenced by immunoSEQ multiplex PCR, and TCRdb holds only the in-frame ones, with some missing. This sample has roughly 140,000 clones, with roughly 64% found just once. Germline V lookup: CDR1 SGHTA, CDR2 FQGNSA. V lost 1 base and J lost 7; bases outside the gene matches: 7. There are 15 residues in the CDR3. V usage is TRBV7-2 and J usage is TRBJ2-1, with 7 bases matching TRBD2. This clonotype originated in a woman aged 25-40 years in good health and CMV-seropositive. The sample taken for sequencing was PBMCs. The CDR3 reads CASSLVVTSPNEQFF. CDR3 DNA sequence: TGTGCCAGCAGCTTAGTCGTGACTAGCCCTAATGAGCAGTTCTTC. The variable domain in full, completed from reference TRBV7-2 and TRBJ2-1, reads GAGVSQSPSNKVTEKGKDVELRCDPISGHTALYWYRQSLGQGLEFLIYFQGNSAPDKSGLPSDRFSAERTGGSVSTLTIQRTQQEDSAVYLCASSLVVTSPNEQFFGPGTRLTVL.